Sequencing of this TCR beta chain was carried out in a study of shared clonotypes between healthy human individuals. Overall study: Each donor contributed plates that comprised three CD4 naive, three CD4 memory, two CD8 naive and one CD8 memory. The study, taken as a whole, reports: Some naive CD4 clonotypes, around 4.7%, turned up in common across several donors.

As for this clone: Its cognate antigen is unknown.

Deep was the level at which the assay was run. The table came from immunoSEQ multiplex PCR; TCRdb's copy has only in-frame clones and leaves some out. The table includes about 610,000 clones, more than 95% detected once. The CDR3 consists of 10 residues. Germline CDR1 reads SQVTM; CDR2 reads ANQGSEA. V lost 4 bases, J lost 5 bases, and 6 bases lay in between. The sequenced material came from naive CD4+ T cells sorted from blood. Stated subset: CD45RA+ positively selected. The V gene is TRBV29-1, the J gene TRBJ2-7; D is ambiguous. The source is a woman aged 25-40 years in good health. Here the CDR3 DNA reads TGCAGCGTTGGGTCGCACGAGCAGTACTTC. Its translation is CSVGSHEQYF.